Listed below are T cell receptor beta chains from one sample, sequenced in a study of blood T cell repertoires in COVID-19. TCRdb's table, derived via immunoSEQ multiplex PCR, lists solely in-frame clones and lacks some. The sample consists of about 190,000 clones, 70% to 85% of them appearing once. The material sequenced was PBMCs or T cells enriched from blood (not recorded which). Receptors originate from a young woman who had recovered from COVID-19. CDR3s include the opening cysteine and the closing phenylalanine or tryptophan. D genes are given only for firm matches. Some rows have no size entry. The others give once, few or many, or a class for an expanded clone.

NA | TRBJ2-7 | TRBD1 | TRBV5-1 | CASSFLGDRGHVGSSYEQYF
NA | TRBJ2-3 | NA | TRBV10-3 | CAISEGLLPDTQYF
NA | TRBJ2-6 | TRBD1 | TRBV7-9 | CASSLTYGRGLGANVLTF
NA | TRBJ2-6 | NA | TRBV5-1 | CASSPQGDSGANVLTF
NA | TRBJ1-2 | TRBD1 | TRBV29-1 | CSVERAGGGGYTF
NA | TRBJ2-5 | NA | TRBV30 | CAWNYRETQYF
once | TRBJ1-2 | NA | TRBV6-5 | CASSSYGYGYTF
NA | TRBJ2-3 | TRBD2 | TRBV19 | CATLSSGRATDTQYF
NA | TRBJ2-7 | NA | TRBV9 | CASSVDGASSYEQYF
few | TRBJ1-4 | NA | TRBV5-1 | CASSLVGSLTNEKLFF
NA | TRBJ2-3 | TRBD2 | TRBV14 | CASSQGSRRAGRGDTQYF
NA | TRBJ2-1 | NA | TRBV5-4 | CASRLDYLSYNEQFF
few | TRBJ1-4 | NA | TRBV10-3 | CAISDTGGPTNEKLFF
NA | TRBJ2-3 | NA | TRBV2 | CASSNPRGTDTQYF
NA | TRBJ2-6 | NA | TRBV24-1 | CATSDPGVYSGANVLTF
few | TRBJ2-1 | TRBD2 | TRBV5-1 | CASSLAGGFVNEQFF
NA | TRBJ1-2 | TRBD1 | TRBV12-3/TRBV12-4 | CASSSDRGLGYTF